These 14 T cell receptor beta chains share one sample of origin, sequenced in a study of T cell repertoires in cytomegalovirus infection. A single record per CDR3 protein comes from TCRdb applying MiXCR to the reads. The table includes 680,000 or so distinct CDR3 sequences, 35% detected once. The sample was PBMCs. The receptors derive from a human donor in good health (CMV status not recorded). Some clones in this sample may be carry-over from other donors' samples.

This sequence joins TRBV7-6 and TRBJ2-1; 9 bases align to TRBD2. With 5 bases clipped from V and 7 bases from J, the junction kept 12 bases outside the gene matches. The CDR3 is 16 amino acids. Germline values: CDR1 SGHVS, CDR2 FNYEAQ. The CDR3 here is CASSLLSGGAGNEQFF. Written as DNA, the CDR3 is TGTGCCAGCAGCCTACTTAGCGGGGGCGCGGGGAATGAGCAGTTCTTC. Full variable domain (rest looked up from reference TRBV7-6 and TRBJ2-1): GAGVSQSPRYKVTKRGQDVALRCDPISGHVSLYWYRQALGQGPEFLTYFNYEAQQDKSGLPNDRFSAERPEGSISTLTIQRTEQRDSAMYRCASSLLSGGAGNEQFFGPGTRLTVL.

The chain's CDR3 is CASSSPLVGSTLTTDTQYF. The CDR3 DNA is TGTGCCAGCAGTTCACCTCTTGTCGGGAGCACTCTCACCACAGATACGCAGTATTTT. The V gene is TRBV12-3 or TRBV12-4, the J gene TRBJ2-3; possibly TRBD2 for D (6 bases). V lost 4 bases, J lost 2 bases, and 25 bases lay in between. The CDR3 has 19 residues.

The chain uses TRBV6-5 and TRBJ2-2; TRBD1 matches at 8 bases. The V and J ends lost 7 bases and 3 bases, in that order; junction bases with no gene match: 7. Germline lookup yields CDR1 MNHEY and CDR2 SVGAGI. This CDR3 has 15 residues. The chain's CDR3 is CASIFRQGYTGELFF. The CDR3 DNA reads TGTGCCAGCATTTTCCGACAGGGGTACACCGGGGAGCTGTTTTTT.

A few counts support this clonotype. The chain recombines TRBV20-1 with TRBJ2-3; 14 bases fit TRBD2. Trimming took 0 bases from V and 2 from J; bases not matched to a gene: 4. The CDR3 has 17 amino acids. Germline V gene data show CDR1 as DFQATT and CDR2 as SNEGSKA (reference sequence). CDR3: CSAREEGLAGATDTQYF. DNA for the CDR3: TGCAGTGCTAGAGAGGAGGGACTAGCGGGAGCCACAGATACGCAGTATTTT.

This clonotype came up many times. The chain uses TRBV7-2 and TRBJ1-5; 12 nucleotides line up with TRBD1. This CDR3 is 17 amino acids long. Per the germline V gene, CDR1 is SGHTA and CDR2 is FQGNSA. Losses at the gene ends were 3 bases for V and 6 bases for J; bases not matched to a gene: 9. The CDR3 DNA sequence: TGTGCCAGCAGCTTTGGGGGGGACAGGGGGCTTATTCAGCCCCAGCATTTT. Protein product: CASSFGGDRGLIQPQHF.

This clonotype has just a few counts. The chain uses TRBV5-1 and TRBJ2-3; D is ambiguous. Germline CDR1 and CDR2: SGHRS and YFSETQ. This CDR3 contains 15 residues. The V gene lost 6 bases and the J gene lost 1 base, with 15 bases spanning the gap. The CDR3 bases are TGCGCCAGCACCGCTTTGGACCACCGCACAGATACGCAGTATTTT. Protein: CASTALDHRTDTQYF.

This clonotype was recorded once. Since no conserved phenylalanine or tryptophan closes the CDR3, a read error is the likely cause. The V call is TRBV5-1, the J call TRBJ2-7; 10 bases line up with TRBD2. CDR1 SGHRS and CDR2 YFSETQ come from the germline V gene. The junction had 9 bases not matched to a gene; V was cut back by 7 bases and J by 5 bases. The length of the CDR3 is 14 residues. This CDR3 is CASQRGGGQNEQYL. The DNA for the CDR3 is TGCGCCAGCCAGCGGGGGGGGGGGCAGAACGAGCAGTACTTA.

This clonotype was seen a few times. The genes are TRBV19 and TRBJ2-2; 8 bases agree with TRBD2. This CDR3 has 16 amino acids. Unmatched junction bases numbered 7, after V lost 3 bases and J lost 4 bases. CDR1 is LNHDA, CDR2 SQIVND, per germline (reference sequence). The CDR3 nucleotides are TGTGCCAGTAGTATCCCCAGCGGGAGCTCCACCGGGGAGCTGTTTTTT. Translation: CASSIPSGSSTGELFF. Variable domain in full (rest from reference TRBV19 and TRBJ2-2): DGGITQSPKYLFRKEGQNVTLSCEQNLNHDAMYWYRQDPGQGLRLIYYSQIVNDFQKGDIAEGYSVSREKKESFPLTVTSAQKNPTAFYLCASSIPSGSSTGELFFGEGSRLTVL.

The CDR3 protein is CASSLWGLPDQPQHF. CDR3 nucleotide sequence: TGTGCCAGTAGTCTCTGGGGACTTCCGGATCAGCCCCAGCATTTT. This sequence joins TRBV19 and TRBJ1-5; D may be TRBD1 (5 bases). Germline V gene sequence: CDR1 LNHDA, CDR2 SQIVND (reference sequence). V was shortened by 5 bases and J by 5 bases, with 16 bases between the two germline ends. CDR3 length equals 15 residues.

V is TRBV27 and J is TRBJ2-3; 10 bases align to TRBD2. Germline CDR1 reads MNHEY; CDR2 reads SMNVEV (reference sequence). The CDR3 extends over 15 amino acids. V shed 7 bases and J 3 bases; nucleotides not matched to a gene: 7. The CDR3, as DNA: TGTGCCAGCACACGGACTAGCGGCATGACAGATACGCAGTATTTT. Protein product: CASTRTSGMTDTQYF.

Details on this clonotype: The CDR3 does not close with the conserved phenylalanine or tryptophan, likely indicating a read error. This chain links TRBV12-5 with TRBJ2-7; D call uncertain. Trimming shortened V by 6 bases and J by 2 bases, and 8 bases separated the two germline ends. This CDR3 contains 12 residues. Germline V lookup: CDR1 LGHNT, CDR2 FRNRAP. Here the CDR3 reads CASGPNTYEQYL. The CDR3 DNA reads TGTGCTAGTGGCCCTAATACCTACGAGCAGTACTTA.

This clonotype was seen only a few times. The rearrangement links TRBV29-1 to TRBJ2-1; no firm D call. This CDR3 contains 12 residues. V lost 4 bases and J 6 bases, leaving 10 bases between the germline ends. Germline loops: CDR1 SQVTM, CDR2 ANQGSEA. As DNA, the CDR3 is TGCAGCGTTGGTCGAGACCCCAATGAGCAGTTCTTC. It yields the protein CSVGRDPNEQFF.

The gene calls are TRBV7-9 and TRBJ2-1; TRBD2 matches 8 bases. V trimming: 0 bases; J trimming: 0 bases; junction bases outside the gene matches: 4. The germline CDR1 and CDR2 sequences are SEHNR and FQNEAQ (reference sequence). CDR3 size: 17 residues. Here the CDR3 reads CASSLANSGVSYNEQFF. CDR3 DNA sequence: TGTGCCAGCAGCTTAGCGAATAGCGGGGTCTCCTACAATGAGCAGTTCTTC.

The chain uses TRBV6-1 and TRBJ2-3; 7 bases fit TRBD2. The CDR3 loop spans 16 amino acids. Germline CDR1 reads MNHNS; CDR2 reads SASEGT. The ends lost 2 bases at V and 0 bases at J; junction bases unmatched: 5. The CDR3 DNA is TGTGCCAGCAGTGAAACGGGAGGCGGGAGCACAGATACGCAGTATTTT. It translates to CASSETGGGSTDTQYF.